One and the same sample provided the 27 T cell receptor beta chains below, sequenced in a study of Graves' ophthalmopathy and Graves' hyperthyroidism. Using RNA transcripts, the TCR beta CDR3 regions were amplified. RT-PCR was first run with HTBI primers, then multiplex PCR in a second round. MiXCR, applied by TCRdb to the multiplex PCR reads, yields one record per CDR3 protein. Among just over 600,000 distinct CDR3 sequences listed, 22% were seen once. The sample was peripheral blood. The source of these receptors is a woman aged 18-35 years with stable Graves' hyperthyroidism. Some clones in this sample may be carry-over from other donors' samples.

In this sample, this clonotype turned up many times. The genes are TRBV9 and TRBJ1-2; D possibly corresponds to TRBD1 (6 bases). Germline V gene data show CDR1 as SGDLS and CDR2 as YYNGEE. The CDR3 length is 15 residues. V lost 4 bases and J 6 bases, leaving 19 bases between the germline ends. The CDR3 here is CASSLTGTSFDGYTF. CDR3 DNA sequence: TGTGCCAGCAGCCTTACCGGGACATCATTCGATGGCTACACCTTC.

In its sample, this clonotype was seen a few times. This chain links TRBV7-3 with TRBJ1-2; D might be TRBD1 (6 bases). V was clipped by 4 bases and J by 7 bases, with 13 bases between them. This CDR3 is built from 13 residues. Germline V gene lookup returns CDR1 SGHTA and CDR2 FQGTGA. The CDR3 reads CASSSGTPSGYTF. The CDR3, as DNA: TGTGCCAGCAGCTCCGGGACACCGAGTGGCTACACCTTC.

This clonotype showed up many times. The J gene is TRBJ1-6, the V gene TRBV7-2; no definite D call. The V end was cut by 2 bases, the J end by 5 bases, with 10 bases between. Germline V gene sequence: CDR1 SGHTA, CDR2 FQGNSA. The CDR3 runs 15 residues. The CDR3 loop is CASSLFGQNNSPLHF. For the CDR3, the DNA is TGTGCCAGCAGCTTATTCGGGCAGAATAATTCACCCCTCCACTTT.

Ten or more counts support this clonotype. The J gene is TRBJ1-6, the V gene TRBV5-1; D call uncertain. Germline assignment: CDR1 SGHRS and CDR2 YFSETQ. The CDR3 has 13 amino acids. The V and J ends lost 4 bases and 6 bases respectively, with 8 bases between them. CDR3 loop: CASSPRGNSPLHF. The DNA of the CDR3 is TGCGCCAGCAGCCCGCGCGGTAATTCACCCCTCCACTTT.

This clonotype was picked up many times. This chain joins TRBV11-2 and TRBJ2-7; D perhaps matches TRBD2 (5 bases). Germline CDR1 reads SGHAT; CDR2 reads FQNNGV. The CDR3 spans 15 residues. Trimming stripped 1 base from V and 2 bases from J, with 12 bases between. DNA of the CDR3: TGTGCCAGCAGCTTAGGGACTGTACAAACCTACGAGCAGTACTTC. It yields the protein CASSLGTVQTYEQYF.

Only a few counts were recorded for this clonotype. Being one base from a much bigger clone, this may be a read error. The chain carries TRBV28 and TRBJ1-6; unclear D gene. In germline, CDR1 is MDHEN, CDR2 SYDVKM. The CDR3 length is 15 residues. The CDR3 nucleotides read TGTGCCTGCAGTTTTATCACGGAGGGTAGTTCACCCCTCCACTTT. This gives the protein CACSFITEGSSPLHF.

This clonotype has just a few counts. A read error is possible here, since a much larger clone lies one base away. The rearrangement uses TRBV6-1 and TRBJ2-5; D is possibly TRBD1 (5 bases). Germline V gives CDR1 MNHNS, CDR2 SASEGT. The CDR3 is 13 amino acids. For the CDR3, the DNA is TGTGCCAGCAGGGTGACAGTCCAAGGGACCCAGTACTTC. Amino acid sequence: CASRVTVQGTQYF.

This clonotype was picked up many times. The chain links TRBV10-2 to TRBJ2-5; D is ambiguous. The CDR3 spans 15 residues. Germline V gene sequence: CDR1 WSHSY, CDR2 SAAADI. The V end was cut by 0 bases, the J end by 2 bases, with 10 bases between. The CDR3, as DNA: TGCGCCAGCAGTGAGTCCTGGGCCCTACAAGAGACCCAGTACTTC. Residues: CASSESWALQETQYF.

This clonotype was recorded once. V gene TRBV12-3 or TRBV12-4 combines with J gene TRBJ2-2; D gene uncertain. This CDR3 has 13 amino acids. Trimming shortened V by 6 bases and J by 1 base, and 6 bases separated the two germline ends. The CDR3 DNA sequence: TGTGCCAGCAGGTACAGGAACACCGGGGAGCTGTTTTTT. The encoded protein is CASRYRNTGELFF.

Many counts were recorded for this clonotype. J is TRBJ2-7 and V is TRBV5-1; the match to TRBD1 covers 8 bases. Germline V gene lookup returns CDR1 SGHRS and CDR2 YFSETQ. The CDR3 has 14 amino acids. V lost 4 bases, J lost 2 bases, and 5 bases stayed unmatched. CDR3 bases: TGCGCCAGCAGCATGACAGGGGCGGCCTACGAGCAGTACTTC. It encodes CASSMTGAAYEQYF.

This chain joins TRBV12-3 or TRBV12-4 and TRBJ2-7, with TRBD1 identical over 9 bases. Losses at the gene ends were 5 bases for V and 7 bases for J; bases not matched to a gene: 12. The CDR3 spans 15 residues. For the CDR3, the DNA is TGTGCCAGCAGTCGCGAGGGACAGGGTTTGGAGGAGCAGTACTTC. Translation gives CASSREGQGLEEQYF.

This chain joins TRBV7-2 and TRBJ2-2, with D perhaps being TRBD1 or TRBD2 (5 bases each). The germline V and J ends were trimmed by 5 bases and 9 bases, with 13 bases remaining between them. Per the germline V gene, CDR1 is SGHTA and CDR2 is FQGNSA. The length of the CDR3 is 13 residues. CDR3 loop: CASSKEGSRELFF. DNA for the CDR3: TGTGCCAGCAGCAAAGAGGGGTCGAGGGAGCTGTTTTTT.

This chain connects TRBV6-1 to TRBJ2-7; maybe TRBD2 (7 bases). This CDR3 has 13 amino acids. The V end was cut by 5 bases, the J end by 7 bases, with 15 bases between. Germline V lookup: CDR1 MNHNS, CDR2 SASEGT. The CDR3 DNA sequence: TGTGCCAGCAGTAGACGGGGGGCGCTTGAGCAGTACTTC. It encodes CASSRRGALEQYF.

This clonotype was found many times. The chain links TRBV12-3 or TRBV12-4 to TRBJ1-2; D remains unclear. This CDR3 comprises 15 residues. Trimming removed 4 bases at V and 0 bases at J, with 12 bases between. The CDR3 loop reads CASSSGGLANYGYTF. As DNA, the CDR3 is TGTGCCAGCAGTTCGGGAGGGTTAGCTAACTATGGCTACACCTTC.

This sequence joins TRBV2 and TRBJ2-4; 11 positions match TRBD2. CDR3 length equals 14 residues. J was trimmed by 4 bases and V by 9 bases; bases with no gene match: 5. Germline CDR1 and CDR2: SNHLY and FYNNEI. CDR3 DNA: TGTGCCAGTTACCTAGCGGGGGGTAAAAACATTCAGTACTTC. This translates into CASYLAGGKNIQYF.

This clonotype was seen many times. The CDR3 nucleotides are TGTGCCAGCAGTTCCCAACTCCCGGATGAAGCTTTCTTT. Translation: CASSSQLPDEAFF. This chain uses TRBV6-5 with TRBJ1-1; D uncertain. V was clipped by 4 bases and J by 7 bases, with 13 bases between them. The CDR3 sequence is 13 residues long. The germline V gene encodes CDR1 MNHEY and CDR2 SVGAGI.

Comment on this clonotype: It is likely a read error, because the conserved phenylalanine at the end of the CDR3 is missing. The chain links TRBV24-1 to TRBJ1-2; unclear D gene. The length of the CDR3 is 14 residues. Germline V lookup: CDR1 KGHDR, CDR2 SFDVKD. V shed 4 bases and J shed 8 bases, with 16 bases lying between them. In nucleotides, the CDR3 is TGTGCCACCAGTGACCCAGGACGGGCTAAGGGCTACACCGTC. Protein sequence: CATSDPGRAKGYTV.

The chain couples TRBV7-9 to TRBJ2-1; 7 bases agree with TRBD2. The CDR3 has 14 amino acids. Germline V lookup: CDR1 SEHNR, CDR2 FQNEAQ (reference sequence). With V trimmed by 2 bases and J by 5 bases, 3 bases remained unmatched. CDR3 DNA sequence: TGTGCCAGCAGCTTACTAGCGGCAAACAATGAGCAGTTCTTC. Residues: CASSLLAANNEQFF.

This clonotype was seen many times. The J gene is TRBJ2-6, the V gene TRBV20-1; 9 bases agree with TRBD1. J gave up 0 bases and V 3 bases, and 0 bases lay outside the gene matches. Germline CDR1 and CDR2: DFQATT and SNEGSKA (reference sequence). This CDR3 has 15 amino acids. Here the CDR3 DNA reads TGCAGTGCTAGGGGACAGGGCTCTGGGGCCAACGTCCTGACTTTC. It specifies CSARGQGSGANVLTF.

In this sample, this clonotype turned up many times. The V and J genes are TRBV6-1 and TRBJ2-2; 12 bases agree with TRBD2. CDR1 is MNHNS, CDR2 SASEGT, per germline. The CDR3 extends over 19 amino acids. V was clipped by 1 base and J by 3 bases; unmatched bases: 9. The CDR3 nucleotides read TGTGCCAGCAGTGAAGTACCTAGCGGGAGGGTTTTGTACACCGGGGAGCTGTTTTTT. This gives the protein CASSEVPSGRVLYTGELFF.

This clonotype has ten or more counts. The chain employs TRBV6-1 and TRBJ1-1, with D perhaps TRBD1 (6 bases). Germline values: CDR1 MNHNS, CDR2 SASEGT. The CDR3 is made up of 14 amino acids. V lost 5 bases to trimming and J lost 4 bases, with 14 bases between them. DNA of the CDR3: TGTGCCAGCAGTAAAACAGGGCGCACCACTGAAGCTTTCTTT. This sequence encodes CASSKTGRTTEAFF.

The chain couples TRBV19 to TRBJ1-2; D is uncertain. This CDR3 contains 14 residues. The ends were cut back, 3 bases at V and 4 bases at J, with 12 bases in the middle. Per germline, CDR1 LNHDA and CDR2 SQIVND (reference sequence). CDR3 loop: CASSIPEPFYGYTF. The CDR3 nucleotides read TGTGCCAGTAGTATTCCGGAACCCTTCTATGGCTACACCTTC.

Many counts were recorded for this clonotype. An end of the junction differs from the germline gene, which may be a read error. This chain connects TRBV24-1 to TRBJ2-7; tentatively, D is TRBD2 (6 bases). CDR1 and CDR2 (germline): KGHDR, SFDVKD. The CDR3 loop spans 12 amino acids. The CDR3 bases are TGTGCTACCACGGGGGAATTCGGCGAGCAGTACTTC. The encoded protein is CATTGEFGEQYF.

This clonotype has at least ten counts. This chain joins TRBV6-2 or TRBV6-3 and TRBJ1-1; the D is unclear. Germline CDR1 is MNHEY and CDR2 is SVGEGT. The germline V and J ends were trimmed by 5 bases and 1 base, with 14 bases remaining between them. The CDR3 is made up of 15 amino acids. CDR3 bases: TGTGCCAGCAGTCCCCCGCTTGGGCCGAACACTGAAGCTTTCTTT. Translation: CASSPPLGPNTEAFF.

This clonotype occurred many times. V is TRBV7-9 and J is TRBJ1-1; D ambiguous. V was cut by 8 bases and J by 2 bases, with 9 bases left in between. Germline V gene sequence: CDR1 SEHNR, CDR2 FQNEAQ (reference sequence). This CDR3 is 12 amino acids long. The CDR3 spells CASDVVNTEAFF. DNA for the CDR3: TGTGCCAGCGACGTGGTTAACACTGAAGCTTTCTTT. Supplemented by reference TRBV7-9 and TRBJ1-1, the full variable domain reads DTGVSQNPRHKITKRGQNVTFRCDPISEHNRLYWYRQTLGQGPEFLTYFQNEAQLEKSRLLSDRFSAERPKGSFSTLEIQRTEQGDSAMYLCASDVVNTEAFFGQGTRLTVV.

The sample holds many counts of this clonotype. The chain links TRBV4-1 to TRBJ1-1; the D gene is possibly TRBD1 (6 bases). V dropped 4 bases and J dropped 4 bases, with 22 bases sitting between them. CDR1 is MGHRA, CDR2 YSYEKL, per germline. The CDR3 extends over 17 amino acids. CDR3 DNA sequence: TGCGCCAGCAGCCCCGGCCGGCAGGGGCGGTATGTCACTGAAGCTTTCTTT. It encodes CASSPGRQGRYVTEAFF.

There are a few counts of this clonotype. The chain's CDR3 is CASSTGTDANVLTF. Here the CDR3 DNA reads TGTGCCAGCAGTACCGGGACAGACGCCAACGTCCTGACTTTC. This chain connects TRBV12-3 or TRBV12-4 to TRBJ2-6; 7 bases are a match to TRBD1. V lost 5 bases and J lost 7; bases outside the gene matches: 5. This CDR3 region has 14 residues.